The present T cell receptor beta chain was sequenced within a study of blood T cells in healthy people across ages (dated by TCRdb to the mid-2010s). With regard to the full study: Template switching captured roughly one uniquely barcoded TCR beta cDNA molecule per two T cells in model experiments. Using deep sequencing normalized with unique cDNA molecular identifiers, the study measured how TCR beta repertoire diversity changes with age. Four age groups were formed from the donors: young (average roughly 15 years), middle-aged (approximately 40), aged (about 62) and long-lived (roughly 88). To avoid experimental bias, donors of different ages were spread randomly across the sequencing lanes. Using the same blood draw, the study looked at two additional independent replicas of 1 million unique cDNA reads for two donors, one aged 18 to 30 and the other aged 80 or older. Findings and caveats that apply to the study as a whole: The CMV infection status of donors was not known, potentially confounding age-related changes in expanded clonotypes. Because profiling used bulk unsorted PBMCs, naive and antigen-experienced compartments could not be compared conclusively. Observed TCR beta diversity correlated strongly with the percentage of naive T cells measured by flow cytometry. Total diversity estimates from one million sequenced T cells were considered lower bounds and underestimates. Compared with the aged group, more naive CD4+ T cells, fewer expanded clones and increased TCR diversity were shown by the long-lived group, suggesting age selection. Observed TCR beta diversity per million T cells fell roughly linearly with age, and a significant reduction was already apparent by age around 39.

This clonotype has a handful of counts. What antigen it recognizes has not been identified. It has no much larger one-base neighbor in the sample; base qualities were not kept. The approximately 41 donors, aged about 6 to 95 years, were systemically healthy Caucasian individuals from Russia. Around 9.7 milliliters of peripheral blood were collected from each donor into EDTA-treated Vacutainer tubes. PBMCs were isolated by Ficoll-Paque density-gradient centrifugation, with at least 7 million obtained per sample. Trizol reagent was used to extract total RNA from the PBMCs, yielding at least 5 micrograms per sample. The percentages of naive CD45RAhigh/CD27high T cells were determined by flow cytometry on a PBMC aliquot from every donor. Library preparation used 5' RACE. The run used an Illumina HiSeq 2500. The second PCR ran for roughly 7 to 12 cycles and used a J-beta primer mix along with a sample-barcoded 5' primer. Each TCR beta cDNA molecule received a unique molecular identifier from a template-switch 5' adaptor carrying 12 random nucleotides. At least 2.5 million CDR3-containing paired-end reads were obtained from each sample. First-strand cDNA was synthesized from all RNA with the Mint cDNA synthesis kit, primed by a TRBC-specific oligonucleotide. Following uracil-DNA glycosylase treatment, all cDNA underwent a first 18-cycle PCR with the universal primers M1SS and BC2_uni_R. The study's processing was this. For normalization, 1 million high-quality reads, each with a distinct molecular identifier, were randomly selected from each sample. Instead of being binned into consensus sequences, reads with shared molecular identifiers were discarded. MiTCR, with a Q25 quality threshold and the strictest error-elimination algorithm, was used for CDR3 identification, clonotype clustering and error correction. A nonparametric unseen species model with Euler transformation was used to estimate a lower bound on total TCR beta diversity. The public reads were quality trimmed at Q25 with fastp and then assembled into clones with MiXCR by TCRdb, keeping productive beta chains. CDR3 protein sequences are deduplicated, and each keeps its most common genes and DNA. TCRdb, rather than the study authors, made the V and J calls. This sample is represented by around 1.5 million distinct CDR3 sequences; around 55% of them were singletons. Of the sample, roughly 7% falls within the top ten clones.

Sequenced input: blood. The sequence was obtained from a man between 18 and 35 years old in good health.

Here the CDR3 is given as CASSLGQDFYSDTQYF. The sequenced DNA is TGCGCCAGCAGCTTGGGGCAGGACTTCTATTCAGATACGCAGTATTTT. The chain couples TRBV5-1 to TRBJ2-3, and the D gene may be TRBD2, 5 bases matching. CDR1 is given as SGHRS and CDR2 as YFSETQ, both from the germline V gene. V was cut back by 0 bases and J by 4 bases, leaving a gap of 15 bases between them. Taken from cysteine to phenylalanine, the CDR3 has 16 residues. Only the CDR3 part of the read is kept: 48 bases, read in frame from the first base. With the portions outside the CDR3 filled from the reference TRBV5-1 and TRBJ2-3 genes, the complete variable region becomes KAGVTQTPRYLIKTRGQQVTLSCSPISGHRSVSWYQQTPGQGLQFLFEYFSETQRNKGNFPGRFSGRQFSNSRSEMNVSTLELGDSALYLCASSLGQDFYSDTQYFGPGTRLTVL.